This T cell receptor beta chain was found in a study of blood T cell repertoires in COVID-19. About the study: The analysed material was cDNA or gDNA that came from T cells, B-cell-depleted T cells, or PBMCs.

Clones were read by immunoSEQ multiplex PCR, and TCRdb kept only the in-frame ones, dropping some. The sample carries a few hundred thousand clones, 70% to 90% recorded once. Assignments of participants to cohorts depended upon their own reported clinical history. Germline V gene data show CDR1 as SGHRS and CDR2 as YFSETQ. V was cut by 4 bases and J by 1 base, with 18 bases left in between. This CDR3 has 18 residues. The sequenced sample was PBMCs or T cells enriched from blood (not recorded which). J is TRBJ2-6 and V is TRBV5-1; perhaps TRBD1 as D (6 bases). This sequence originates from a man aged 25 to 40 who had recovered from COVID-19. The CDR3 region is CASSPGQLRNSGANVLTF. Here the CDR3 DNA reads TGCGCCAGCAGCCCCGGACAGCTACGTAATTCTGGGGCCAACGTCCTGACTTTC. Full variable domain (rest looked up from reference TRBV5-1 and TRBJ2-6): KAGVTQTPRYLIKTRGQQVTLSCSPISGHRSVSWYQQTPGQGLQFLFEYFSETQRNKGNFPGRFSGRQFSNSRSEMNVSTLELGDSALYLCASSPGQLRNSGANVLTFGAGSRLTVL.